This T cell receptor beta chain was profiled in a study of blood T cells in healthy people across ages. Germline-derived CDR1 and CDR2 are LNHDA and SQIVND (reference sequence). V trimming: 5 bases; J trimming: 0 bases; junction bases outside the gene matches: 7. The CDR3 has 17 amino acids. It was with a sample-barcoded 5' primer and a J-beta primer mix that a second PCR of roughly 7 to 12 cycles was run. TCRdb ran MiXCR on the 5' RACE reads and lists one entry per CDR3 protein. This sample has 1,100,000 or so distinct CDR3 sequences; 40% to 50% occur once, and the top ten carry about 20%. The receptor's source is a woman aged 60-75 years in good health. Sequencing used blood. The chain joins TRBV19 to TRBJ2-6, with 7 bases matching TRBD1. The CDR3 DNA is TGTGCCAGTAGTCTGTGGGGACAGATCTCTGGGGCCAACGTCCTGACTTTC. Translation: CASSLWGQISGANVLTF.